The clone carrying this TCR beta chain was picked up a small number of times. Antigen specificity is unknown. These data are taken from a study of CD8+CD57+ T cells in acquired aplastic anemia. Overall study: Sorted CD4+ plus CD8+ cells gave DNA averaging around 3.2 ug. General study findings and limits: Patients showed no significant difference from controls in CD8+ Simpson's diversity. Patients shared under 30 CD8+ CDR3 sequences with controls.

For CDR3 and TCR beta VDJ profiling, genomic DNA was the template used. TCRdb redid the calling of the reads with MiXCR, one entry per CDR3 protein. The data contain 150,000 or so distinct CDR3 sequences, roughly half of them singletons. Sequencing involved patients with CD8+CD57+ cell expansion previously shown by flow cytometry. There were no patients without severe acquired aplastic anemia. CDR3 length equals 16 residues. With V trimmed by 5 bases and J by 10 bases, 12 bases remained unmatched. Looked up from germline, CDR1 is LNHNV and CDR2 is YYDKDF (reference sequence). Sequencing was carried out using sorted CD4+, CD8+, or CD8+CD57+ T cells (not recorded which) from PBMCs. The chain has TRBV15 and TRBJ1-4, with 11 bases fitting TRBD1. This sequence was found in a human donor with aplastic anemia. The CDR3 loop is CATSGWGQGGGGKLFF. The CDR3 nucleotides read TGTGCCACCAGCGGATGGGGACAGGGGGGGGGAGGAAAACTGTTTTTT.